Below, 6 T cell receptor beta chains from the same sample are listed, as sequenced in a study of blood T cell repertoires in COVID-19. The protocol was immunoSEQ multiplex PCR, while the TCRdb copy is restricted to in-frame clones and leaves out a portion. The sample includes roughly 41,000 clones, around nine tenths of them seen just once. Sequencing was carried out using peripheral blood. Receptors originate from a man aged 60 to 69 with active COVID-19.

DNA of the CDR3: TGTGCCAGCAGCCCAGCGGGAGGAGGGGCCCAGTACTTC. It codes for CASSPAGGGAQYF. The chain is built from TRBV3-1 (or the pseudogene TRBV3-2) and TRBJ2-5; 9 nucleotides align to TRBD2. CDR1 and CDR2 from the germline V gene are LGHDT and YNNKEL (reference sequence). The CDR3 contains 13 residues. Trimming at V came to 4 bases and at J to 9 bases, leaving 6 bases not matched to a gene.

The chain uses TRBV19 and TRBJ2-1; D is possibly TRBD2 (6 bases). V lost 3 bases and J lost 10, with 10 bases in between. Per germline, CDR1 LNHDA and CDR2 SQIVND (reference sequence). The CDR3 sequence is 12 residues long. The CDR3 reads CASSIGGAEQFF. CDR3 nucleotides: TGTGCCAGTAGTATCGGAGGGGCCGAGCAGTTCTTC.

This rearrangement joins TRBV5-1 to TRBJ2-1; possible D gene TRBD2, 5 bases. The V and J ends lost 2 bases and 8 bases respectively, with 14 bases between them. CDR3 length: 14 amino acids. The germline V gene encodes CDR1 SGHRS and CDR2 YFSETQ. The CDR3 DNA sequence: TGCGCCAGCAGCTTCGAAACTAGATCAGATGAGCAGTTCTTC. Amino acids: CASSFETRSDEQFF.

The V and J genes are TRBV30 and TRBJ2-1; TRBD2 matches 10 bases. Germline V gives CDR1 GTSNPN, CDR2 SVGIG (reference sequence). With 2 bases clipped from V and 8 bases from J, the junction kept 6 bases outside the gene matches. The CDR3 contains 14 residues. For the CDR3, the DNA is TGTGCCTGGAGTAAGGCTAGCGGGAGCCATGAGCAGTTCTTC. Protein sequence: CAWSKASGSHEQFF.

This chain links TRBV11-2 with TRBJ2-7, with D possibly matching TRBD1 (5 bases). V was pared by 3 bases and J by 5 bases, with 20 bases between. CDR3 size: 16 residues. The germline CDR1 and CDR2 sequences are SGHAT and FQNNGV. The CDR3 bases are TGTGCCAGCAGCTTCCACCAGGGATTCGATGGCCACGAGCAGTACTTC. Translating gives CASSFHQGFDGHEQYF.

V usage is TRBV4-1 and J usage is TRBJ1-1; D perhaps matches TRBD1 (6 bases). Trimming cost V 10 bases and J 6 bases, with 18 bases left between them. The length of the CDR3 is 13 residues. The germline gives CDR1 MGHRA, CDR2 YSYEKL. CDR3 nucleotides: TGCGCCACGAGGGAGGGGGGTTTGTCTGAAGCTTTCTTT. Residues: CATREGGLSEAFF.